The source of this T cell receptor (beta chain) is a study of blood T cell repertoires in COVID-19. Study background: Acute and convalescent COVID-19 samples came from the United States, Italy and Spain.

Authors' analysis steps: Reference gene primer amplification yielded estimated nucleated cell counts. The table came from immunoSEQ multiplex PCR; TCRdb's copy has only in-frame clones and leaves some out. The V and J calls and clone size were taken over from that table, and D and trimming were inferred from the DNA. In the table there are about 240,000 clones, 70% to 90% of which are singletons. Germline CDR1 reads SGHAT; CDR2 reads FQNNGV. The CDR3 totals 13 residues. The V end was cut by 0 bases, the J end by 2 bases, with 3 bases between. The clonotype comes from a woman in her seventies with active or convalescent COVID-19. The specimen was peripheral blood. The chain recombines TRBV11-2 with TRBJ2-3; no clear D gene. The CDR3 sequence is CASSLELTDTQYF. The CDR3 coding sequence is TGTGCCAGCAGCTTAGAACTCACAGATACGCAGTATTTT.